This TCR beta chain stems from a study of T-cell reconstitution after alpha-beta-depleted transplantation in children. During its preparation, the TCRbeta library received unique molecular identifiers. TCRdb analysed the PCR reads with MiXCR anew, one entry per CDR3 protein. Of about 1,000,000 distinct CDR3 sequences in the sample, about 31% were seen once. As concerns this clonotype: Its antigen is currently unknown.

The CDR3 covers 15 residues. Deletions cut 3 bases from V and 0 bases from J, with 11 bases between. Germline V CDR1 and CDR2: MNHNS, SASEGT. General study points: Reportedly, roughly two months post-transplant, alpha-beta T cells arose from several hundred expanded graft clones. Elevated TCRbeta diversity at day 60 was traced, in some patients, to surviving recipient T cells and thymic progenitors. The main origin of T-cell counts and diversity one year after transplant was newly produced T cells.

The TCR comes from a boy younger than two who had a stem cell transplant for SCID, so the T cells may come from the graft donor. The chain joins TRBV6-1 to TRBJ1-1, with D uncertain. This material consisted of PBMCs, mostly from graft donor cells, taken 360 days after TCRalphabeta/CD19-depleted stem cell transplant. Here the CDR3 reads CASSDQGTVNTEAFF. As DNA, the CDR3 is TGTGCCAGCAGTGATCAAGGCACCGTGAACACTGAAGCTTTCTTT.